The following is a TCR beta chain sequence with its context. The antigen it binds to is not known. No base-level quality is on record; no much larger clone is a single base apart. Each collaborating institution followed its own protocols to collect whole blood in K2EDTA tubes. For TCRbeta analysis, collaborators shipped samples in one of three forms: frozen whole blood, isolated PBMCs, or DNA extracted from either of those sample types. TCRbeta CDR3 regions were amplified from genomic DNA using the immunoSEQ Assay, a bias-controlled multiplex PCR. In the original analysis: Within the assay, amplification of reference gene primers was used to estimate how many nucleated cells each sample contained. To quantify the absolute abundance of each unique TCRbeta CDR3 rearrangement, sequence reads were collapsed and filtered. For each sample, productive Simpson clonality was calculated as the square root of Simpson's diversity index over productive rearrangements. TCRdb took over this immuneACCESS table, retaining in-frame rearrangements with V and J assigned. Such tables are incomplete; in checked studies, under half of the missing clones stem from an unresolved V gene, and the remainder is unexplained. V, J and clone size are taken as reported in that table, and D and trimming were inferred from the DNA itself. The sample data list approximately 160,000 clones, and 84% of these were observed just once. Approximately 14% of the sample belongs to the ten largest clones.

The data stem from a study of blood T cell repertoires in COVID-19 (dated by TCRdb to 2019 to 2021). Background for the entire study: Samples from collaborators originated in the United States, Italy and Spain and spanned both the acute and convalescent phases of COVID-19. The repertoires were released in a freely available public database meant as a resource for research on the immune response to SARS-CoV-2. The samples were drawn from the first 160 participants of the ongoing ImmuneRACE study and from more than 1,000 subjects provided by 6 global collaborators. The material from the prospective study consisted of cDNA or gDNA derived from T cells, B-cell-depleted T cells, or PBMCs. Nearly every sample came with metadata listing a de-identified subject ID, COVID-19 status, age in years and sex. Subjects who had been exposed to COVID-19, were actively infected with it, or had recovered from it provided the deeply sampled blood TCRbeta repertoires that made up the dataset. Where available, HLA class I and class II types were taken from metadata supplied by the sample provider and were not determined by assay-based typing. Overall study results and their limits: The amount of clinical and demographic metadata varied by source and participant and was provided uncurated.

Input material: peripheral blood. The clonotype originates from a man between 18 and 35 years old with active or convalescent COVID-19.

CDR3 reads: CASSQGGRRDNEQFF. The bases read TGTGCCAGCAGCCAAGGGGGCAGGCGAGACAATGAGCAGTTCTTC. The chain uses TRBV3-1 (or the pseudogene TRBV3-2) and TRBJ2-1; the D gene is perhaps TRBD1, from 5 matching bases. From a lookup of the germline V gene (reference sequence), CDR1 and CDR2 are LGHDT and YNNKEL. From cysteine to phenylalanine, the CDR3 is 15 amino acids long. CDR3 DNA is the only sequence kept; it has 45 bases, read in frame from the first base. The V and J ends are trimmed by 1 base and 5 bases, leaving 12 bases between them.